Here is one T cell receptor (beta chain) with its context. Its antigen is not identified. Multiplex touch-down PCR with TRB-A/B primers amplified rearranged V-D-J TRB sequences. TCRdb processed the multiplex PCR reads anew with MiXCR; each CDR3 protein has one entry. The table records around 12,000 distinct CDR3 sequences, roughly a third of them present only once. The CDR3 is 17 amino acids. V was cut by 3 bases and J by 0 bases, with 15 bases left in between. Germline CDR1 MNHEY, CDR2 SMNVEV (reference sequence). The data were obtained in a study of T cell repertoires in aging, cancer and after chemotherapy. Study background: Six age groups, ranging from 30 or younger to 70 or older, included the donors. Repeat sampling of healthy donors over several months to years showed clear clonal overlap.

TCR beta rearrangements were amplified from peripheral blood genomic DNA. The study, taken as a whole, reports: Healthy donors lost TCR diversity with age mainly through richness, cancer patients through richness and evenness.

The sequence derives from a human donor in good health. The donor label of this sample is uncertain. The chain is built from TRBV27 and TRBJ2-4, with no clear D. Input material: blood. Here the CDR3 DNA reads TGTGCCAGCAGTTTCACGGCCAATACTTTAGCCAAAAACATTCAGTACTTC. Protein: CASSFTANTLAKNIQYF.